The subject of this entry is one TCR beta chain. As yet, its antigen is unknown. The trim removed 0 bases at V and 13 bases at J, leaving 11 bases unmatched. CDR1 and CDR2 from the germline V gene are MGHRA and YSYEKL. This CDR3 region has 16 residues. TCRdb re-called the reads through MiXCR, storing one row per CDR3 protein. Among roughly 350,000 distinct CDR3 sequences, 34% were seen once, and the ten largest hold 13%. The sample belongs to a study of T cell repertoires in cytomegalovirus infection. This TCR was sampled from a human donor in good health (CMV status not recorded). Some clones in this sample may be carry-over from other donors' samples. The starting material was cultured PBMCs, obtained from culture after CMV antigen stimulation. V is TRBV4-1 and J is TRBJ1-6; 8 bases match TRBD1. CDR3 amino acids: CASSQDGWTGILPLHF. DNA of the CDR3: TGCGCCAGCAGCCAAGACGGTTGGACAGGGATATTGCCCCTCCACTTT.